This is a list of T cell receptor beta chains from one sample in a study of blood T cell repertoires in COVID-19. Produced via immunoSEQ multiplex PCR; TCRdb's table is partial and in-frame only. The table includes 130,000 to 150,000 clones, roughly 80% detected once. The sequenced sample consisted of peripheral blood. The receptors were sampled from a woman in her 70s with COVID-19, enrolled during active disease. CDR3s include the opening cysteine and the closing phenylalanine or tryptophan. Each record gives: D gene, V gene, clone size, J gene, CDR3 protein, CDR3 DNA. D genes are given only for firm matches. Size tells how often a clone was seen (once, few, many) or the class of an expanded clone, and some rows leave it out.

d_call: NA
v_call: TRBV7-3
clone_size: once
j_call: TRBJ2-6
cdr3_aa: CASSSSTGPSGANVLTF
cdr3_nt: TGTGCCAGCAGCTCCTCAACAGGGCCCTCTGGGGCCAACGTCCTGACTTTC

d_call: TRBD2
v_call: TRBV6-5
clone_size: NA
j_call: TRBJ2-1
cdr3_aa: CATSLGGGGYNEQFF
cdr3_nt: TGTGCCACCAGCCTAGGCGGGGGGGGCTACAATGAGCAGTTCTTC

d_call: NA
v_call: TRBV5-5
clone_size: NA
j_call: TRBJ1-1
cdr3_aa: CASSPWTALNTEAFF
cdr3_nt: TGTGCCAGCAGCCCCTGGACAGCTTTGAACACTGAAGCTTTCTTT

d_call: TRBD1
v_call: TRBV3-1/TRBV3-2
clone_size: NA
j_call: TRBJ1-5
cdr3_aa: CASSPSGTGSNQPQHF
cdr3_nt: TGTGCCAGCAGCCCCTCCGGGACAGGAAGCAATCAGCCCCAGCATTTT

d_call: TRBD1
v_call: TRBV29-1
clone_size: NA
j_call: TRBJ1-1
cdr3_aa: CSAGDRGLTEAFF
cdr3_nt: TGCAGCGCCGGGGACAGGGGGCTGACTGAAGCTTTCTTT

d_call: TRBD1
v_call: TRBV2
clone_size: NA
j_call: TRBJ1-4
cdr3_aa: CASTFQSGQGLRTNEKLFF
cdr3_nt: TGTGCCAGCACCTTCCAATCCGGACAGGGTTTAAGAACTAATGAAAAACTGTTTTTT

d_call: NA
v_call: TRBV3-1/TRBV3-2
clone_size: NA
j_call: TRBJ1-2
cdr3_aa: CASSTQGKLYGYTF
cdr3_nt: TGTGCCAGCAGCACTCAGGGAAAGCTCTATGGCTACACCTTC

d_call: NA
v_call: TRBV21-1
clone_size: NA
j_call: TRBJ1-5
cdr3_aa: CASKGGQSYSNQPQHF
cdr3_nt: TGTGCCAGCAAGGGGGGACAGTCGTATAGCAATCAGCCCCAGCATTTT

d_call: TRBD1
v_call: TRBV4-3
clone_size: once
j_call: TRBJ1-1
cdr3_aa: CASSPPGGPGAFF
cdr3_nt: TGCGCCAGCAGCCCTCCAGGGGGCCCAGGAGCTTTCTTT

d_call: NA
v_call: TRBV19
clone_size: NA
j_call: TRBJ2-6
cdr3_aa: CASFTPASGANVLTF
cdr3_nt: TGTGCCAGTTTCACACCTGCCTCTGGGGCCAACGTCCTGACTTTC

d_call: NA
v_call: TRBV6-5
clone_size: NA
j_call: TRBJ2-1
cdr3_aa: CASSHGTRAFNEQFF
cdr3_nt: TGTGCCAGCAGCCACGGGACTCGGGCCTTCAATGAGCAGTTCTTC

d_call: NA
v_call: TRBV19
clone_size: NA
j_call: TRBJ1-2
cdr3_aa: CASSIVAGQGYTF
cdr3_nt: TGTGCCAGTAGTATAGTGGCAGGGCAAGGCTACACCTTC

d_call: NA
v_call: TRBV3-1/TRBV3-2
clone_size: NA
j_call: TRBJ2-3
cdr3_aa: CASSRQGSDTQYF
cdr3_nt: TGTGCCAGCAGCCGCCAGGGGTCAGATACGCAGTATTTT

d_call: NA
v_call: TRBV15
clone_size: NA
j_call: TRBJ1-1
cdr3_aa: CATSGQRNTEAFF
cdr3_nt: TGTGCCACCAGCGGACAGCGGAACACTGAAGCTTTCTTT

d_call: TRBD1
v_call: TRBV4-2
clone_size: few
j_call: TRBJ1-2
cdr3_aa: CASSQEKDRGYGYTF
cdr3_nt: TGTGCCAGCAGCCAAGAGAAGGACAGGGGCTATGGCTACACCTTC

d_call: NA
v_call: TRBV2
clone_size: NA
j_call: TRBJ2-1
cdr3_aa: CASSDDSHEQFF
cdr3_nt: TGTGCCAGCAGTGACGACTCCCATGAGCAGTTCTTC

d_call: TRBD1
v_call: TRBV7-2
clone_size: NA
j_call: TRBJ1-5
cdr3_aa: CASSWGQYNQPQHF
cdr3_nt: TGTGCCAGCAGCTGGGGACAGTATAATCAGCCCCAGCATTTT

d_call: NA
v_call: TRBV18
clone_size: NA
j_call: TRBJ1-1
cdr3_aa: CASSFQTGTMNTEAFF
cdr3_nt: TGTGCCAGCTCATTCCAGACAGGTACCATGAACACTGAAGCTTTCTTT

d_call: NA
v_call: TRBV29-1
clone_size: NA
j_call: TRBJ1-1
cdr3_aa: CSAPLPVQGYTEAFF
cdr3_nt: TGCAGCGCCCCCCTGCCGGTACAGGGCTACACTGAAGCTTTCTTT

d_call: TRBD1
v_call: TRBV5-1
clone_size: NA
j_call: TRBJ1-2
cdr3_aa: CASRSATGNYGYTF
cdr3_nt: TGCGCCAGCAGATCGGCGACAGGGAACTATGGCTACACCTTC

d_call: NA
v_call: TRBV6-5
clone_size: NA
j_call: TRBJ2-7
cdr3_aa: CASGASRVYEQYF
cdr3_nt: TGTGCCAGCGGGGCATCCAGGGTCTACGAGCAGTACTTC

d_call: NA
v_call: TRBV7-3
clone_size: once
j_call: TRBJ1-1
cdr3_aa: CASSLSRRGEAFF
cdr3_nt: TGTGCCAGCAGCTTATCTCGCAGAGGAGAAGCTTTCTTT

d_call: TRBD1
v_call: TRBV28
clone_size: once
j_call: TRBJ2-7
cdr3_aa: CASSLEETGGYEQYF
cdr3_nt: TGTGCCAGCAGTTTAGAGGAGACAGGGGGCTACGAGCAGTACTTC

d_call: NA
v_call: TRBV15
clone_size: NA
j_call: TRBJ2-2
cdr3_aa: CATSSREINTGELFF
cdr3_nt: TGTGCCACCAGCAGTAGGGAGATAAATACCGGGGAGCTGTTTTTT

d_call: NA
v_call: TRBV9
clone_size: NA
j_call: TRBJ2-7
cdr3_aa: CASSPTQVAQEQYF
cdr3_nt: TGTGCCAGCAGCCCGACCCAGGTTGCACAGGAGCAGTACTTC

d_call: NA
v_call: TRBV9
clone_size: NA
j_call: TRBJ1-1
cdr3_aa: CASSASGMNTEAFF
cdr3_nt: TGTGCCAGCAGCGCCAGCGGTATGAACACTGAAGCTTTCTTT

d_call: NA
v_call: TRBV9
clone_size: NA
j_call: TRBJ1-3
cdr3_aa: CASSVGGRLSSGNTIYF
cdr3_nt: TGTGCCAGCAGCGTAGGTGGGCGACTAAGCTCTGGAAACACCATATATTTT

d_call: NA
v_call: TRBV7-9
clone_size: NA
j_call: TRBJ2-7
cdr3_aa: CASSPTPTVSSYEQYF
cdr3_nt: TGTGCCAGCAGCCCTACACCGACAGTGAGCTCCTACGAGCAGTACTTC

d_call: TRBD1
v_call: TRBV12-3/TRBV12-4
clone_size: NA
j_call: TRBJ2-7
cdr3_aa: CASSPNRGLEQYF
cdr3_nt: TGTGCCAGCAGCCCCAACAGGGGATTGGAGCAGTACTTC

d_call: TRBD2
v_call: TRBV10-3
clone_size: NA
j_call: TRBJ2-5
cdr3_aa: CAISASGVEETQYF
cdr3_nt: TGTGCCATCAGTGCTAGCGGGGTGGAGGAGACCCAGTACTTC

d_call: TRBD1
v_call: TRBV3-1/TRBV3-2
clone_size: NA
j_call: TRBJ1-4
cdr3_aa: CASSQEGQGQEKLFF
cdr3_nt: TGTGCCAGCAGCCAAGAAGGACAGGGGCAGGAAAAACTGTTTTTT

d_call: NA
v_call: TRBV6-6
clone_size: once
j_call: TRBJ1-2
cdr3_aa: CASSKTDGSTGYTF
cdr3_nt: TGTGCCAGCAGTAAGACAGACGGATCCACGGGCTACACCTTC

d_call: NA
v_call: TRBV3-1/TRBV3-2
clone_size: once
j_call: TRBJ1-6
cdr3_aa: CASSHGLDSLNSPLHF
cdr3_nt: TGTGCCAGCAGCCACGGGTTGGACAGTCTTAATTCACCCCTCCACTTT

d_call: NA
v_call: TRBV25-1
clone_size: NA
j_call: TRBJ1-5
cdr3_aa: CASSPSGNQPQHF
cdr3_nt: TGTGCCAGCAGTCCGTCGGGCAATCAGCCCCAGCATTTT

d_call: TRBD1
v_call: TRBV9
clone_size: NA
j_call: TRBJ1-5
cdr3_aa: CASSRGQAGQPQHF
cdr3_nt: TGTGCCAGCAGCAGGGGACAGGCCGGTCAGCCCCAGCATTTT

d_call: NA
v_call: TRBV7-3
clone_size: NA
j_call: TRBJ1-1
cdr3_aa: CASSRERSTEAFF
cdr3_nt: TGTGCCAGCAGCCGAGAAAGGAGCACTGAAGCTTTCTTT

d_call: NA
v_call: TRBV18
clone_size: NA
j_call: TRBJ2-6
cdr3_aa: CASSPRTVNGANVLTF
cdr3_nt: TGTGCCAGCTCACCTCGGACAGTGAACGGGGCCAACGTCCTGACTTTC

d_call: NA
v_call: TRBV7-2
clone_size: once
j_call: TRBJ2-1
cdr3_aa: CASSLRRRGPRGNEQFF
cdr3_nt: TGTGCCAGCAGCTTACGCAGGCGGGGGCCACGGGGCAATGAGCAGTTCTTC

d_call: NA
v_call: TRBV6-5
clone_size: NA
j_call: TRBJ1-3
cdr3_aa: CASRSAGNTIYF
cdr3_nt: TGTGCCAGCAGATCTGCTGGAAACACCATATATTTT

d_call: TRBD1
v_call: TRBV30
clone_size: NA
j_call: TRBJ1-2
cdr3_aa: CAWSVRPGQLYGYTF
cdr3_nt: TGTGCCTGGAGCGTACGACCGGGACAGTTGTATGGCTACACCTTC

d_call: NA
v_call: TRBV3-1/TRBV3-2
clone_size: NA
j_call: TRBJ1-6
cdr3_aa: CASSHASAQGLSPLHF
cdr3_nt: TGTGCCAGCAGCCATGCTTCAGCTCAGGGCCTTTCACCCCTCCACTTT

d_call: NA
v_call: TRBV11-2
clone_size: NA
j_call: TRBJ2-7
cdr3_aa: CASSLGSGSSYEQYF
cdr3_nt: TGTGCCAGCAGCTTAGGTTCTGGCAGCTCCTACGAGCAGTACTTC

d_call: NA
v_call: TRBV19
clone_size: few
j_call: TRBJ1-1
cdr3_aa: CATSIGQKNTEAFF
cdr3_nt: TGTGCCACCAGCATTGGACAGAAGAACACTGAAGCTTTCTTT

d_call: NA
v_call: TRBV6-1
clone_size: NA
j_call: TRBJ1-2
cdr3_aa: CASSEAGGWDTF
cdr3_nt: TGTGCCAGCAGTGAAGCTGGGGGGTGGGACACCTTC

d_call: NA
v_call: TRBV29-1
clone_size: NA
j_call: TRBJ2-5
cdr3_aa: CSGEAQVQETQYF
cdr3_nt: TGCAGCGGAGAGGCACAGGTCCAAGAGACCCAGTACTTC

d_call: NA
v_call: TRBV5-8
clone_size: NA
j_call: TRBJ1-2
cdr3_aa: CASSLPGIDEGYTF
cdr3_nt: TGTGCCAGCAGCTTACCAGGGATTGACGAGGGCTACACCTTC